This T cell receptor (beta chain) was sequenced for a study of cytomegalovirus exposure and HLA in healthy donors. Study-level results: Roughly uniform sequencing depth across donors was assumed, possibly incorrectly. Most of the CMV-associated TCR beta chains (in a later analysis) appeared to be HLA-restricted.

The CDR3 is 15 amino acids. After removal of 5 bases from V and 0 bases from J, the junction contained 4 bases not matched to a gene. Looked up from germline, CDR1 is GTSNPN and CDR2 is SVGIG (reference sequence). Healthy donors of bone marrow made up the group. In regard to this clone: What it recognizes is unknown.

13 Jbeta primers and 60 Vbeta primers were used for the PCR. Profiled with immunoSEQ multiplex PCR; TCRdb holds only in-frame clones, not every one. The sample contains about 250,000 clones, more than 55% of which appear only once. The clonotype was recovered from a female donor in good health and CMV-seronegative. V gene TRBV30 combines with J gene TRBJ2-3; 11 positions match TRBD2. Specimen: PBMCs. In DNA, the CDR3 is TGTGCCTGGGAGGGGACTAGCGGAAGCACAGATACGCAGTATTTT. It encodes CAWEGTSGSTDTQYF.